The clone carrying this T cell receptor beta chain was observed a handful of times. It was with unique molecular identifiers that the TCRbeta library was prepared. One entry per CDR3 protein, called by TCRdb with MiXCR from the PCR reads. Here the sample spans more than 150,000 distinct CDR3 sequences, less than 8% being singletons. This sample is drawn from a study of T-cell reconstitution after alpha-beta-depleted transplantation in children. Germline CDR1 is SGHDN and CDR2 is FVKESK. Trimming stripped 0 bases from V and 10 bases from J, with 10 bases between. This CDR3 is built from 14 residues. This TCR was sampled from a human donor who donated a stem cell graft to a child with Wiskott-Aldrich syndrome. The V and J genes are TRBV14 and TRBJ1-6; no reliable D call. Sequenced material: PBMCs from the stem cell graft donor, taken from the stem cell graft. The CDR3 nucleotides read TGTGCCAGCAGCCAAGAAGGTTTTCAATCACCCCTCCACTTT. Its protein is CASSQEGFQSPLHF.